The 23 T cell receptor beta chains reported below all come from one sample, sequenced in a study of T cell responses to AZD1222 COVID-19 vaccine. Generated by immunoSEQ multiplex PCR, the TCRdb table keeps only in-frame clones and is missing some. The sample consists of around 120,000 clones, less than 90% of them appearing once. The starting material was peripheral blood, obtained on day 0 of AZD1222 vaccination. The receptor source for this set is an adult in good health.

The CDR3 sequence is CASSAGTGSSGNTIYF. The CDR3 DNA is TGTGCCAGCTCAGCCGGAACAGGGAGCTCTGGAAACACCATATATTTT. V is TRBV18 and J is TRBJ1-3; a possible D gene is TRBD1 (6 bases). The V end was cut by 5 bases, the J end by 0 bases, with 14 bases between. In germline, CDR1 is KGHSH, CDR2 LQKENI. The CDR3 extends over 16 amino acids.

The rearrangement uses TRBV4-2 and TRBJ2-2; no clear D gene. V was trimmed by 4 bases and J by 0 bases, leaving 12 bases between them. Per germline, CDR1 LGHNA and CDR2 YNFKEQ. CDR3 length: 16 amino acids. The chain's CDR3 is CASSPNLSTNTGELFF. The CDR3 DNA reads TGTGCCAGCAGCCCTAACCTGTCTACGAACACCGGGGAGCTGTTTTTT.

This chain's CDR3 is CASRGTTDTQYF. For the CDR3, the DNA is TGTGCCAGCCGGGGTACGACAGATACGCAGTATTTT. The chain carries TRBV28 and TRBJ2-3; possibly TRBD2 for D (5 bases). Germline CDR1 and CDR2: MDHEN and SYDVKM. The CDR3 is 12 residues long. The V gene lost 8 bases and the J gene lost 3 bases, with 9 bases spanning the gap.

The chain is built from TRBV4-2 and TRBJ1-4; D not resolved. Trimming stripped 3 bases from V and 1 base from J, with 12 bases between. This CDR3 region has 16 residues. Germline V gene lookup returns CDR1 LGHNA and CDR2 YNFKEQ. CDR3 in amino acids: CASSHPPAVTNEKLFF. In DNA, the CDR3 is TGTGCCAGCAGCCATCCCCCGGCGGTAACTAATGAAAAACTGTTTTTT.

The chain carries TRBV24-1 and TRBJ1-6; 7 bases are shared with TRBD1. This CDR3 is 13 amino acids long. Germline values: CDR1 KGHDR, CDR2 SFDVKD. The junction had 7 bases not matched to a gene; V was cut back by 5 bases and J by 13 bases. In DNA form, the CDR3 reads TGTGCCACCAGTGGTTCAACAGGGGTTCCCCTCCACTTT. It yields the protein CATSGSTGVPLHF.

V is TRBV15 and J is TRBJ1-1; D unresolved. CDR3 size: 15 residues. V lost 3 bases to trimming and J lost 0 bases, with 11 bases between them. Germline loops: CDR1 LNHNV, CDR2 YYDKDF (reference sequence). CDR3 protein: CATSSPGGMNTEAFF. As DNA, the CDR3 is TGTGCCACCAGCAGTCCTGGTGGGATGAACACTGAAGCTTTCTTT.

This chain joins TRBV28 and TRBJ2-5, with D tentatively TRBD2 (5 bases). The CDR3 runs to 14 residues. The V end was cut by 4 bases, the J end by 1 base, with 10 bases between. Looked up from germline, CDR1 is MDHEN and CDR2 is SYDVKM. This CDR3 reads CASSSPGFQETQYF. CDR3 DNA: TGTGCCAGCAGTTCTCCGGGGTTCCAAGAGACCCAGTACTTC.

The chain links TRBV5-1 to TRBJ1-1; D unresolved. The V end was cut by 0 bases, the J end by 2 bases, with 5 bases between. From germline, CDR1 is SGHRS and CDR2 YFSETQ. The CDR3 covers 13 residues. CDR3 protein: CASSLEGNTEAFF. The CDR3 DNA sequence: TGCGCCAGCAGCTTGGAAGGTAACACTGAAGCTTTCTTT.

J is TRBJ2-3 and V is TRBV12-5; D is unresolved. CDR1 is LGHNT, CDR2 FRNRAP, per germline. V lost 6 bases, J lost 0 bases, and 10 bases lay in between. This CDR3 has 14 residues. The CDR3 reads CASGSSLSTDTQYF. DNA for the CDR3: TGTGCTAGTGGCTCAAGCCTTAGCACAGATACGCAGTATTTT.

The V and J genes are TRBV5-4 and TRBJ2-6, with unresolved D. The CDR3 loop spans 12 amino acids. Germline CDR1 and CDR2: SGHNT and YYREEE (reference sequence). Trimming took off 9 bases at V and 2 bases at J, with 6 bases between the two ends. The CDR3 loop is CATATGANVLTF. CDR3 DNA sequence: TGTGCCACCGCGACTGGGGCCAACGTCCTGACTTTC. Full variable domain (outside the CDR3, taken from reference TRBV5-4 and TRBJ2-6): ETGVTQSPTHLIKTRGQQVTLRCSSQSGHNTVSWYQQALGQGPQFIFQYYREEENGRGNFPPRFSGLQFPNYSSELNVNALELDDSALYLCATATGANVLTFGAGSRLTVL.

The chain uses TRBV2 and TRBJ2-2; 11 nucleotides agree with TRBD2. Trimming at V came to 6 bases and at J to 6 bases, leaving 6 bases not matched to a gene. The CDR3 sequence is 15 residues long. Per the germline V gene, CDR1 is SNHLY and CDR2 is FYNNEI. CDR3 DNA sequence: TGTGCCAGCAGAGTACTAGCGGGAGTAGCCGGGGAGCTGTTTTTT. This gives the protein CASRVLAGVAGELFF.

The chain has TRBV6-2 or TRBV6-3 and TRBJ2-7; possible D gene TRBD2, 6 bases. Germline lookup yields CDR1 MNHEY and CDR2 SVGEGT. V was cut by 2 bases and J by 3 bases, with 14 bases left in between. The CDR3 has 15 amino acids. This chain's CDR3 is CASSYELAKVYEQYF. Here the CDR3 DNA reads TGTGCCAGCAGTTACGAGCTAGCGAAGGTCTACGAGCAGTACTTC.

This CDR3 is CASSYSHGNTIYF. Written as DNA, the CDR3 is TGTGCCAGCAGTTACTCCCACGGAAACACCATATATTTT. The genes are TRBV6-5 and TRBJ1-3; no clear D. The CDR3 contains 13 residues. Trimming removed 0 bases from V and 4 bases from J, with 4 bases in between. CDR1 is MNHEY and CDR2 is SVGAGI in the germline V gene.

The chain carries TRBV7-9 and TRBJ2-2; no definite D call. In germline, CDR1 is SEHNR, CDR2 FQNEAQ (reference sequence). The CDR3 spans 12 residues. The V end was cut by 5 bases, the J end by 5 bases, with 6 bases between. This CDR3 reads CASSLSTGELFF. Here the CDR3 DNA reads TGTGCCAGCAGCCTTTCAACCGGGGAGCTGTTTTTT.

The chain links TRBV6-5 to TRBJ2-1, with D unclear. The ends were cut back, 6 bases at V and 6 bases at J, with 12 bases in the middle. Per germline, CDR1 MNHEY and CDR2 SVGAGI. This CDR3 region has 13 residues. Written as DNA, the CDR3 is TGTGCCAGCAGAATAACCCTCTCCAATGAGCAGTTCTTC. Encoded protein: CASRITLSNEQFF.

This chain uses TRBV9 with TRBJ2-7, with D possibly matching TRBD1 (6 bases). CDR1 is SGDLS, CDR2 YYNGEE, per germline. V lost 4 bases and J lost 2, with 13 bases in between. The CDR3 runs to 14 residues. CDR3 in amino acids: CASSPRDKAYEQYF. The CDR3 DNA sequence: TGTGCCAGCAGCCCTCGGGACAAAGCCTACGAGCAGTACTTC.

This clone occurred once. The rearrangement links TRBV28 to TRBJ2-1; no reliable D call. CDR1 is MDHEN and CDR2 is SYDVKM in the germline V gene. V lost 8 bases and J 6 bases, leaving 17 bases between the germline ends. CDR3 length: 14 residues. Here the CDR3 DNA reads TGTGCCAGCTCTGGTCTCGTTTTCCCCAATGAGCAGTTCTTC. Encoded protein: CASSGLVFPNEQFF.

V usage is TRBV30 and J usage is TRBJ2-7; D is uncertain. Germline loops: CDR1 GTSNPN, CDR2 SVGIG (reference sequence). The CDR3 loop spans 14 amino acids. Between the trimmed V and J ends, which lost 1 base and 2 bases, there was a span of 12 bases. The CDR3 reads CAWSDLQLAYEQYF. CDR3 nucleotides: TGTGCCTGGAGTGATCTACAGCTGGCCTACGAGCAGTACTTC.

The chain uses TRBV19 and TRBJ2-7; TRBD1 might be the D (5 bases). V gave up 3 bases and J gave up 3 bases, with 12 bases separating them. This CDR3 has 14 amino acids. The germline CDR1 and CDR2 sequences are LNHDA and SQIVND (reference sequence). CDR3 nucleotides: TGTGCCAGTAGTATCGTCATGGGGCGCTACGAGCAGTACTTC. Translation: CASSIVMGRYEQYF. Looking up the rest from reference TRBV19 and TRBJ2-7 gives the full variable domain: DGGITQSPKYLFRKEGQNVTLSCEQNLNHDAMYWYRQDPGQGLRLIYYSQIVNDFQKGDIAEGYSVSREKKESFPLTVTSAQKNPTAFYLCASSIVMGRYEQYFGPGTRLTVT.

The chain joins TRBV11-2 to TRBJ2-3; TRBD1 aligns across 11 bases. V shed 5 bases and J 0 bases; nucleotides not matched to a gene: 7. The CDR3 runs to 17 residues. Germline CDR1 SGHAT, CDR2 FQNNGV. The CDR3 protein is CASSPGTGGPSTDTQYF. As DNA, the CDR3 is TGTGCCAGCAGCCCTGGGACAGGGGGTCCAAGCACAGATACGCAGTATTTT.

The V call is TRBV9, the J call TRBJ1-1, with D possibly being TRBD1 (5 bases). With 4 bases removed from V and 4 bases from J, the gap between germline ends came to 14 bases. The germline CDR1 and CDR2 sequences are SGDLS and YYNGEE. The CDR3 sequence is 14 residues long. CDR3 sequence reads: CASSTSGRGTEAFF. The CDR3 region has the DNA TGTGCCAGCAGCACCTCAGGGAGGGGCACTGAAGCTTTCTTT.

This rearrangement joins TRBV20-1 to TRBJ2-3, with D unresolved. Germline lookup yields CDR1 DFQATT and CDR2 SNEGSKA (reference sequence). The CDR3 covers 11 residues. Trimming removed 6 bases from V and 3 bases from J, with 7 bases in between. CDR3 nucleotides: TGCAGTGCCGACTTAACAGATACGCAGTATTTT. Protein sequence: CSADLTDTQYF.

The chain has TRBV19 and TRBJ1-4; TRBD1 is a possible D gene (6 bases). The V gene's germline CDR1 is LNHDA and CDR2 SQIVND (reference sequence). The CDR3 has 15 amino acids. Trimming removed 4 bases at V and 0 bases at J, with 9 bases between. CDR3 in amino acids: CASSNGQSTNEKLFF. The CDR3 bases are TGTGCCAGTAGTAACGGACAGTCAACTAATGAAAAACTGTTTTTT. Variable domain in full (rest from reference TRBV19 and TRBJ1-4): DGGITQSPKYLFRKEGQNVTLSCEQNLNHDAMYWYRQDPGQGLRLIYYSQIVNDFQKGDIAEGYSVSREKKESFPLTVTSAQKNPTAFYLCASSNGQSTNEKLFFGSGTQLSVL.